This is a list of T cell receptor beta chains from one sample in a study of control samples from healthy donors and cancer patients. Clones were sequenced by immunoSEQ multiplex PCR, and TCRdb holds only the in-frame ones, with some missing. This table has 40,000 to 50,000 clones, about 94% appearing once. Sequencing was done on a sample of blood. These receptors originate from a man between 60 and 70 years old in good health. CDR3s include the opening cysteine and the closing phenylalanine or tryptophan.

V,CDR3
TRBV5-6,CASTLRGDEQYF
TRBV18,CASSPRKGDNEQYF
TRBV9,CASSKRVWETQYF
TRBV9,CASSPPPGEVEDTQYF
TRBV29-1,CSVDSGTNYGYTF
TRBV6-6,CASRWDYSSYNEQFF
TRBV6-1,CASSEASGSTDTQYF
TRBV2,CASSDHPGPGELFF
TRBV11-2,CASSLLAGDGELFF
TRBV6-5,CAAGRKGNQPQHF
TRBV29-1,CSVRTGKYEQYF
TRBV5-4,CASSAGTSFQYEQYF
TRBV5-4,CASRQGQRTEAFF
TRBV27,CASSLTGQGIDNEQFF
TRBV19,CASSSRQGAYNEQFF
TRBV5-8,CASSFGIYEQYF
TRBV28,CASHTLNTEAFF
TRBV27,CASSSRTGNTEAFF
TRBV6-5,CASKITWGETEAFF
TRBV7-6,CASSLERQSHSFSPLHF
TRBV4-1,CASSQGLDSYNEQFF
TRBV11-3,CARVNRTAPGFTF
TRBV4-1,CASSQGQTSGPGDEQFF
TRBV27,CASSLNMGYEAFF
TRBV6-5,CASSYGTGQIGETQYF
TRBV28,CASSLLGSRETQYF
TRBV3-1/TRBV3-2,CASSHRDLKETQYF
TRBV30,CAWSRPNQPQHF
TRBV5-4,CASSLTGGGYGYTF
TRBV20-1,CSARETKFF
TRBV9,CASSPMDGGAETQYF
TRBV19,CASSIEASSGETQYF
TRBV7-9,CASITGEQGDYGYTF
TRBV11-3,CASSRTVSYEQYF
TRBV3-1/TRBV3-2,CASSQDLPGLVHEQFF
TRBV18,CASSLAGPGWGNNEQFF
TRBV10-3,CAISEGSPVEPQHF
TRBV6-5,CASSHQANEQFF
TRBV4-2,CASSPLEETGSTDTQYF
TRBV7-2,CASSLRTGQQEAFF
TRBV27,CASSTGLAGVETQYF
TRBV5-1,CASSLTEYYEQYF
TRBV28,CASILVGTYEQYF
TRBV5-1,CASSLAPGNQPQHF
TRBV19,CASRPPGSNTGELFF
TRBV27,CASSYNRDSAGELFF
TRBV5-1,CASDSVGATTVGDTQYF
TRBV28,CASSLLIQGRGGEQYF
TRBV12-3/TRBV12-4,CASKKRAEQYF
TRBV7-9,CASSAVASFRDTQYF
TRBV19,CASSSPGDRANYGYTF
TRBV5-6,CASSLPRGGEQYF
TRBV28,CASSWVDTIYF
TRBV2,CASSEAQGWGASPLHF
TRBV5-4,CASSLTGGRLVQAFF